These T cell receptor beta chains were read from a single sample in a study of cytomegalovirus exposure and HLA in healthy donors. This table comes from immunoSEQ multiplex PCR, and its TCRdb copy is limited to in-frame clones, with some not included. The table lists about 99,000 clones, about a tenth of them singletons, with less than 6% in the top ten. The sample comprised PBMCs. The receptor source for this set is a man aged 40-50 years in good health and CMV-seropositive. CDR3s leave out the opening cysteine and the closing phenylalanine or tryptophan. The D gene is left open where the match is weak. Size values are once, few and many counts, or a class for expanded clones, and some rows have none.

d_gene	abundance	v_gene	j_gene	CDR3aa
TRBD2	few	TRBV19	TRBJ2-1	ASSIVPGLVYEQF
.	.	TRBV6-1	TRBJ2-5	ASSGGRVWETQY
TRBD1	few	TRBV5-1	TRBJ1-2	ASSFRQGGGYT
.	.	TRBV4-3	TRBJ2-1	ASSRGALEQF
.	few	TRBV27	TRBJ2-7	ASSPTGISYEQY
TRBD2	few	TRBV28	TRBJ2-7	ATVAGGNYEQY
TRBD1	once	TRBV27	TRBJ1-5	ASSGQGFSQPQH
.	.	TRBV9	TRBJ2-2	ASSVQGIETGELF
.	.	TRBV25-1	TRBJ2-7	ASAPSAHLYEQY
TRBD2	few	TRBV5-6	TRBJ2-1	ASSLGAGDYNEQF
.	few	TRBV7-2	TRBJ1-2	ASSQSGNNYGYT
.	.	TRBV7-9	TRBJ2-7	ASSLANEQY
.	few	TRBV7-2	TRBJ2-7	ASSFRRGLDEQY
TRBD2	.	TRBV4-2	TRBJ2-5	ASSQDIVTSGRLTKETQY
.	.	TRBV6-6	TRBJ2-3	ASRRRGGTDTQY
.	.	TRBV5-6	.	ASINLGGQLGEQY
TRBD2	.	TRBV5-1	TRBJ2-1	ASSLGLAGVPSSYNEQF
.	few	TRBV5-1	TRBJ2-5	ASSLEGVQETQY
.	.	TRBV25-1	TRBJ1-2	ASSDHRRPILGYT
.	.	TRBV27	TRBJ1-5	ASSAGFGGNQPQH
.	few	TRBV28	TRBJ2-3	ASSPLRGYTDTQY
.	.	TRBV5-1	TRBJ2-3	ASSLEAVTDTQY
.	.	TRBV9	TRBJ2-2	ASSVALNTGELF
.	.	TRBV2	TRBJ1-1	ASRPEKGANTEAF
.	.	TRBV4-2	TRBJ1-2	ASSQAGGDYGYT
.	few	TRBV5-1	TRBJ1-5	ASSLEGRGKGQPQH
TRBD1	.	TRBV2	TRBJ1-5	ASRPGQGNQPQH
.	.	TRBV9	TRBJ1-3	ASSRGDTIY
TRBD2	few	TRBV7-3	TRBJ2-2	ASSRTSGTGELF
TRBD2	few	TRBV6-1	TRBJ2-7	ASSELSSGLAVNYEQY
.	few	TRBV4-1	TRBJ2-2	ASSLRHSNTGELF
.	.	TRBV5-4	TRBJ1-1	ASSVTRETEAF
TRBD1	.	TRBV2	TRBJ1-2	ASSATGTGIYGYT
.	few	TRBV9	TRBJ2-2	ASSVGTLTGELF
.	.	TRBV19	TRBJ2-1	ASSIGRERYNEQF
TRBD1	few	TRBV6-1	TRBJ2-7	ASSEASGTGSNEQY
TRBD2	.	TRBV10-3	TRBJ2-1	AVLAGTTYNEQF
.	.	TRBV4-3	TRBJ2-2	ASSQGGLVTGELF
.	.	TRBV6-6	TRBJ1-5	ASSYSGGEQPQH